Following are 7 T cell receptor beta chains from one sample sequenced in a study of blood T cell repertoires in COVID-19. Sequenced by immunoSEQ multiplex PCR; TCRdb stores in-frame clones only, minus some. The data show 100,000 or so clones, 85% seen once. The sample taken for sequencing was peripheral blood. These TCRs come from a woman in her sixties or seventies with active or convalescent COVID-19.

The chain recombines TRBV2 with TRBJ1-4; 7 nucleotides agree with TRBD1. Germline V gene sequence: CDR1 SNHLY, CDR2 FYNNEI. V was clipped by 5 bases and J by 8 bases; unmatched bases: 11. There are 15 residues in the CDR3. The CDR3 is CASSKRDSEREKLFF. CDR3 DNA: TGTGCCAGCAGTAAACGGGACAGCGAAAGGGAAAAACTGTTTTTT.

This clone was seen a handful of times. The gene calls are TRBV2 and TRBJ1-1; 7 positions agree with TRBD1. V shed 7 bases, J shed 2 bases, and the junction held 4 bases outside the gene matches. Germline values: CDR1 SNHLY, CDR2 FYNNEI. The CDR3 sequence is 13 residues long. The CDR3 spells CASTEGANTEAFF. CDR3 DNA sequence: TGTGCCAGCACTGAGGGGGCAAACACTGAAGCTTTCTTT. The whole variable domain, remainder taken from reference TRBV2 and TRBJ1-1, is EPEVTQTPSHQVTQMGQEVILRCVPISNHLYFYWYRQILGQKVEFLVSFYNNEISEKSEIFDDQFSVERPDGSNFTLKIRSTKLEDSAMYFCASTEGANTEAFFGQGTRLTVV.

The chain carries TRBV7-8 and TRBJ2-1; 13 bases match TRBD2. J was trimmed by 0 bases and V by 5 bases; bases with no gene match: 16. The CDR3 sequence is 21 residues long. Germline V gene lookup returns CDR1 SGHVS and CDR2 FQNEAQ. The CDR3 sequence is CASSTRDRGLAGFSSYNEQFF. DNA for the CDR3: TGTGCCAGCAGCACCCGGGACAGGGGACTAGCGGGGTTCAGCTCCTACAATGAGCAGTTCTTC.

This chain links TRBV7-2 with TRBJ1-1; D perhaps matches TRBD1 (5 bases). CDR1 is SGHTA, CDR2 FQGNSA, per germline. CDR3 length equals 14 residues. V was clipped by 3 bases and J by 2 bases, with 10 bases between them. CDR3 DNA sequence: TGTGCCAGCAGCTTCCGGGGGTTAAACACTGAAGCTTTCTTT. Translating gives CASSFRGLNTEAFF.

This CDR3 reads CASSPDRGYQPQHF. CDR3 DNA: TGTGCCAGCAGCCCCGACAGGGGGTACCAGCCCCAGCATTTT. The J gene is TRBJ1-5, the V gene TRBV27, with 9 bases fitting TRBD1. Germline CDR1 reads MNHEY; CDR2 reads SMNVEV (reference sequence). After removal of 6 bases from V and 7 bases from J, the junction contained 7 bases not matched to a gene. The CDR3 loop spans 14 amino acids.

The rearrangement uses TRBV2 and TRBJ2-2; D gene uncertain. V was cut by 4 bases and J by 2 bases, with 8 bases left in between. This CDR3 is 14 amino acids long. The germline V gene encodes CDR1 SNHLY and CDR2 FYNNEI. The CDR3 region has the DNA TGTGCCAGCAGTGTTCGCGTTAACACCGGGGAGCTGTTTTTT. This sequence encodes CASSVRVNTGELFF.

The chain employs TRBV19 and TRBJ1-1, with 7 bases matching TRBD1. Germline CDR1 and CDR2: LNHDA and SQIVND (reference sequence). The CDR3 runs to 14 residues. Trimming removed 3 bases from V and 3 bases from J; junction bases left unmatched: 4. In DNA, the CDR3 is TGTGCCAGTAGTATCGGGACAGCCTACACTGAAGCTTTCTTT. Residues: CASSIGTAYTEAFF.